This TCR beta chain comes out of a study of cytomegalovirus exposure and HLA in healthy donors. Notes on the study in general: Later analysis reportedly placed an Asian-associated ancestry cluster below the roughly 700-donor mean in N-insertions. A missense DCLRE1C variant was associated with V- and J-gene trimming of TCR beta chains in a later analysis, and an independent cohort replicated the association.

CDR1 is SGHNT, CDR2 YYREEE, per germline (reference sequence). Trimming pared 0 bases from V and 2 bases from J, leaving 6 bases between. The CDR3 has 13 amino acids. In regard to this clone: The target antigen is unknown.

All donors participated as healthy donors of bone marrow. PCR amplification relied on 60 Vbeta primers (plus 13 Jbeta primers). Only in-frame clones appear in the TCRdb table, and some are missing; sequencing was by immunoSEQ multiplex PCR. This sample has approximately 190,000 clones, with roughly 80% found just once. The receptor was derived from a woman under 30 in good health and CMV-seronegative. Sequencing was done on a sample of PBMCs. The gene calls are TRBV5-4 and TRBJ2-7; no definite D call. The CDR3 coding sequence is TGTGCCAGCAGCTTGGAGACACCCTACGAGCAGTACTTC. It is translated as CASSLETPYEQYF. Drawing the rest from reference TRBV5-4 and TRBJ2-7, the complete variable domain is ETGVTQSPTHLIKTRGQQVTLRCSSQSGHNTVSWYQQALGQGPQFIFQYYREEENGRGNFPPRFSGLQFPNYSSELNVNALELDDSALYLCASSLETPYEQYFGPGTRLTVT.